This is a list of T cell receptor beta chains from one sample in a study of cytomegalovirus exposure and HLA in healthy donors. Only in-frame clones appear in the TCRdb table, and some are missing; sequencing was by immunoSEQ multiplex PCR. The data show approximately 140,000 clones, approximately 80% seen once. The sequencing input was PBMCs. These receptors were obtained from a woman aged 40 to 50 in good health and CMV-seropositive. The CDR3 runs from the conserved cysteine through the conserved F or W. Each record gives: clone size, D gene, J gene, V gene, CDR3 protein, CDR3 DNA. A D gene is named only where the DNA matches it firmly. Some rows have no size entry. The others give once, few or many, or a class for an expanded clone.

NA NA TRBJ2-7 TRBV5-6 CASSLRDTGNYEQYF TGTGCCAGCAGCTTACGGGACACGGGGAACTACGAGCAGTACTTC
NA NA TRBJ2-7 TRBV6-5 CASSYGHSYEQYF TGTGCCAGCAGTTATGGACACTCCTACGAGCAGTACTTC
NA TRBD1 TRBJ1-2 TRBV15 CATSRGVIGGRVGYTF TGTGCCACCAGCAGAGGAGTTATAGGGGGCCGAGTTGGCTACACCTTC
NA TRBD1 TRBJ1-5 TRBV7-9 CASSKGTVSNSNQPQHF TGTGCCAGCAGCAAAGGGACAGTTAGTAATAGCAATCAGCCCCAGCATTTT
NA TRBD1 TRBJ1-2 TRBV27 CASSPQGYYGYTF TGTGCCAGCAGCCCACAGGGGTACTATGGCTACACCTTC
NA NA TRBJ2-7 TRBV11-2 CASSFQGRLYEQYF TGTGCCAGCAGCTTCCAGGGGCGACTCTACGAGCAGTACTTC
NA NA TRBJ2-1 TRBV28 CATMQGMGSYNEQFF TGTGCCACCATGCAGGGTATGGGGTCCTACAATGAGCAGTTCTTC
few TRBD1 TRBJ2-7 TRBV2 CASTIRTGWAGEQYF TGTGCCAGCACCATTAGGACAGGGTGGGCCGGAGAGCAGTACTTC
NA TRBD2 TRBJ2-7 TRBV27 CASLWGGVTYEQYF TGTGCCAGCCTCTGGGGAGGGGTCACCTACGAGCAGTACTTC
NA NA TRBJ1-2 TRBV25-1 CASSEQTNYGYTF TGTGCCAGCAGTGAACAAACAAACTATGGCTACACCTTC
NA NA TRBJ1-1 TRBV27 CASNFGGGGTGAFF TGTGCCAGCAATTTCGGGGGAGGCGGCACTGGAGCTTTCTTT
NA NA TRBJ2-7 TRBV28 CASSPPSLAEQYF TGTGCCAGCAGCCCCCCCTCTCTTGCGGAGCAGTACTTC
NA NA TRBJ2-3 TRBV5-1 CASSLGGISTDTQYF TGCGCCAGCAGCTTGGGTGGCATTAGCACAGATACGCAGTATTTT
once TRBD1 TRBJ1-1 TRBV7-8 CASTLLIGTGKNTEAFF TGTGCCAGCACCCTCCTAATCGGGACAGGGAAGAACACTGAAGCTTTCTTT
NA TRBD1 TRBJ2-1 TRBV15 CATSRGTGVYNEQFF TGTGCCACCAGCAGAGGGACAGGGGTATACAATGAGCAGTTCTTC
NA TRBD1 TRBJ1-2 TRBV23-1 CASQRPGQGANYGYTF TGCGCCAGCCAACGACCGGGACAGGGGGCTAACTATGGCTACACCTTC
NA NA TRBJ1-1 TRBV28 CASSLTPRRGTEAFF TGTGCCAGCAGTTTAACCCCCAGGAGGGGCACTGAAGCTTTCTTT
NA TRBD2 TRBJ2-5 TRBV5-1 CASSLGVAGGGGETQYF TGCGCCAGCAGCTTGGGCGTAGCGGGAGGAGGTGGCGAGACCCAGTACTTC
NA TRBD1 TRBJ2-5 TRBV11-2 CASSLGTGQETQYF TGTGCCAGCAGCCTTGGGACAGGGCAAGAGACCCAGTACTTC
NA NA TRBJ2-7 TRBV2 CASSEEKASKMRQYF TGTGCCAGCAGTGAAGAGAAGGCTAGCAAAATGCGGCAGTACTTC
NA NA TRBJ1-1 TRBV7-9 CASSLLTEAFF TGTGCCAGCAGCCTATTGACTGAAGCTTTCTTT
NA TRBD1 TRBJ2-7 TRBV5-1 CASSPMDRVAEQYF TGCGCCAGCAGCCCAATGGACAGGGTAGCCGAGCAGTACTTC
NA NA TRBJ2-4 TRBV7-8 CASSLSGNIQYF TGTGCCAGCAGCTTATCGGGAAACATTCAGTACTTC
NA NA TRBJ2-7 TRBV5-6 CASSSAYEQYF TGTGCCAGCAGCTCTGCCTACGAGCAGTACTTC
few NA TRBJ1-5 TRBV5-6 CASTVFGQPGPQHF TGTGCCAGCACCGTATTTGGACAACCCGGGCCCCAGCATTTT
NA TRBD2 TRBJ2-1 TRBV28 CASSPSGTGGSNEQFF TGTGCCAGCAGTCCCTCGGGGACGGGAGGATCGAATGAGCAGTTCTTC
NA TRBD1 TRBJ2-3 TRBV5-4 CASSGGQASTDTQYF TGTGCCAGCAGTGGCGGACAGGCGAGCACAGATACGCAGTATTTT
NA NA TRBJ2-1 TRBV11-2 CASSLDRDNEQFF TGTGCCAGCAGCTTAGATCGCGACAATGAGCAGTTCTTC
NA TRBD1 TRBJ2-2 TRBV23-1 CASSQGQGAGTGELFF TGCGCCAGCAGTCAGGGTCAGGGGGCGGGAACCGGGGAGCTGTTTTTT
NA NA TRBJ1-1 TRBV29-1 CSVKGGSRGTEAFF TGCAGCGTTAAGGGAGGGTCGAGGGGAACTGAAGCTTTCTTT
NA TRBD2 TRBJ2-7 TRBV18 CASSPGGGAGYEQYF TGTGCCAGCTCACCCGGGGGGGGCGCGGGCTACGAGCAGTACTTC
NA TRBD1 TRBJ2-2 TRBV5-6 CASSLLTGADTGELFF TGTGCCAGCAGTTTACTAACAGGGGCTGACACCGGGGAGCTGTTTTTT
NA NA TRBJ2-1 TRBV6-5 CASSFRQAVDEQFF TGTGCCAGCAGTTTCCGACAAGCGGTCGATGAGCAGTTCTTC
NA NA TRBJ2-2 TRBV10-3 CAIPQEPGSNTGELFF TGTGCCATCCCGCAAGAACCGGGATCGAACACCGGGGAGCTGTTTTTT
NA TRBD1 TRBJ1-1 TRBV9 CASSLDRGRTEAFF TGTGCCAGCAGTCTGGACAGGGGCCGCACTGAAGCTTTCTTT
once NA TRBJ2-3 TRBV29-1 CSVYRGTDTQYF TGCAGCGTTTACAGGGGCACAGATACGCAGTATTTT
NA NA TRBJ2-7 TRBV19 CASSIGTTNYEQYF TGTGCCAGTAGTATAGGAACTACCAACTACGAGCAGTACTTC
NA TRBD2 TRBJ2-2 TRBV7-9 CASSLVSASGSTGELFF TGTGCCAGCAGCTTAGTTTCGGCTAGCGGGAGTACCGGGGAGCTGTTTTTT
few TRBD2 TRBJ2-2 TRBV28 CASSFFDLAGGPGELFF TGTGCCAGCAGTTTTTTCGATTTGGCGGGAGGGCCCGGGGAGCTGTTTTTT
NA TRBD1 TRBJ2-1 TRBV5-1 CASRMVPGQDNEQFF TGCGCCAGCAGGATGGTACCGGGACAGGACAATGAGCAGTTCTTC
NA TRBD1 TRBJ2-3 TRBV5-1 CASSLVPGTGSDTQYF TGCGCCAGCAGCTTGGTCCCGGGGACAGGGTCAGATACGCAGTATTTT
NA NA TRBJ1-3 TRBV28 CASSWGGGNTIYF TGTGCCAGCAGTTGGGGGGGTGGAAACACCATATATTTT
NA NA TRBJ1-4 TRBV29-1 CSVASSSNEKLFF TGCAGCGTTGCATCCAGTTCTAATGAAAAACTGTTTTTT
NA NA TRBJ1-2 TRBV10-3 CAISEERKGYTF TGTGCCATCAGTGAGGAGAGGAAGGGCTACACCTTC
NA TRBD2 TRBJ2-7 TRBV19 CASSMIAGVYEQYF TGTGCCAGTAGTATGATAGCGGGAGTGTACGAACAGTACTTC
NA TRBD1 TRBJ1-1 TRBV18 CASSPRDSPTNTEAFF TGTGCCAGCTCACCCAGGGACAGCCCGACGAACACTGAAGCTTTCTTT
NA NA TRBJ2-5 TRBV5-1 CASSLELSFSQETQYF TGCGCCAGCAGCTTGGAGCTTAGTTTTTCCCAAGAGACCCAGTACTTC
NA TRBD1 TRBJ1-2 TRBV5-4 CASSLTGGTGAGYTF TGTGCCAGCAGCCTGACGGGCGGGACAGGGGCTGGCTACACCTTC
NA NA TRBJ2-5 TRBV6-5 CASSPTEYQETQYF TGTGCCAGCAGTCCTACCGAGTACCAAGAGACCCAGTACTTC
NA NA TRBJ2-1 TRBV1 CTSSQSMGGEQFF TGCACCAGCAGCCAATCCATGGGGGGTGAGCAGTTCTTC
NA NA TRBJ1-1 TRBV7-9 CASSFRNTEAFF TGTGCCAGCAGCTTTAGGAACACTGAAGCTTTCTTT
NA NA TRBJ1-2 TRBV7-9 CASSFGRLYGYTF TGTGCCAGCAGCTTCGGCAGACTCTATGGCTACACCTTC
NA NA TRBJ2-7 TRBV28 CASSPQGYKQYF TGTGCCAGCAGCCCACAGGGATACAAGCAGTACTTC
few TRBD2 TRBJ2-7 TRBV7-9 CASSFGTIYEQYF TGTGCCAGCAGCTTCGGGACTATCTACGAGCAGTACTTC
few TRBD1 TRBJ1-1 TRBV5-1 CASSRTGGTEAFF TGCGCCAGCAGCCGGACAGGGGGGACTGAAGCTTTCTTT